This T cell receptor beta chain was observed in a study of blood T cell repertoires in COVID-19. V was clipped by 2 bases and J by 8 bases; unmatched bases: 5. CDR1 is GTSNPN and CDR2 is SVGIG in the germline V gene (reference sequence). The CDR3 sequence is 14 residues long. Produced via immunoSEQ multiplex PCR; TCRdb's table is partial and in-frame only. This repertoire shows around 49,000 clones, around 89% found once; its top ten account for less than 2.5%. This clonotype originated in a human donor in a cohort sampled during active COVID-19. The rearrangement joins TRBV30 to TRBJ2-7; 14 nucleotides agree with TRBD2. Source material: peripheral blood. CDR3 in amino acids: CAWSLGLAGVQQYF. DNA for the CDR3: TGTGCCTGGAGTTTGGGACTAGCGGGAGTACAGCAGTACTTC.